This T cell receptor (beta chain) was documented in a study of identical twins. Study-level points and caveats: Conclusions rested on cross-sectional statistics rather than following the same donors.

The CDR3 has 16 residues. Germline V gene lookup returns CDR1 SGDLS and CDR2 YYNGEE. V dropped 0 bases and J dropped 3 bases, with 16 bases sitting between them. TCRdb independently ran MiXCR on the 5' RACE reads; one entry per CDR3 protein. The sample gives hundreds of thousands of distinct CDR3 sequences, around 20% of which show up once; 4% to 5.5% is in the top ten. A note on this clonotype: Antigen specificity is unknown.

A further study also used this sample, focusing on T cells expressing NK-cell markers. That investigation notes: The study sequenced eight donors, seven HCMV-seropositive and one seronegative. Top CD8+ clonotypes included the dominant CD3+CD56+NKG2C+ clonotypes in 5 to 7 donors. In several donors, dominant clonotypes made up roughly 28.3-65% of CD3+CD56-NKG2C+ cells.

The source material was PBMCs. This chain joins TRBV9 and TRBJ2-7, with D perhaps being TRBD1 or TRBD2 (5 bases each). The sequence was obtained from a woman under 30 in good health. CDR3 nucleotides: TGTGCCAGCAGCGTAGCGGGGACGACGGGCCTCTACGAGCAGTACTTC. It is translated as CASSVAGTTGLYEQYF.